This entry lists 27 T cell receptor beta chains sequenced from one sample in a study of CD4 T cells in relation to SARS-CoV-2 and coronaviruses. Unexposed donor CD4+ T cells date from about 2010-2018, before the COVID-19 pandemic. After roughly 9 days of culture, CD4+ T cells were isolated. Profiled with immunoSEQ multiplex PCR; TCRdb holds only in-frame clones, not every one. The sample lists more than 15,000 clones, roughly 81% seen once, with about a fifth in the top ten. Antigen specificity for these receptors is unknown. The sample taken for sequencing was CD4+ T cells from PBMCs, cultured in vitro. The source of these receptors is a human donor in good health.

The rearrangement joins TRBV14 to TRBJ1-4; unclear D gene. V gave up 1 base and J gave up 8 bases, with 11 bases separating them. In germline, CDR1 is SGHDN, CDR2 FVKESK. The CDR3 contains 14 residues. Here the CDR3 DNA reads TGTGCCAGCAGCCAAGTAGGAGGGTACGAAAAACTGTTTTTT. It encodes CASSQVGGYEKLFF.

The V and J genes are TRBV5-6 and TRBJ1-1; weak D call: TRBD1 (6 bases). V was cut by 4 bases and J by 0 bases, with 10 bases left in between. In germline, CDR1 is SGHDT, CDR2 YYEEEE. The CDR3 has 14 residues. CDR3 region: CASSGDTLNTEAFF. The CDR3 DNA sequence: TGTGCCAGCAGCGGGGACACCTTGAACACTGAAGCTTTCTTT.

The chain combines TRBV27 with TRBJ1-5; possible D gene TRBD1, 6 bases. Trimming removed 10 bases from V and 5 bases from J, with 12 bases in between. The CDR3 length is 12 residues. Per the germline V gene, CDR1 is MNHEY and CDR2 is SMNVEV (reference sequence). The CDR3 DNA reads as TGTGCCACTGGACAGCCCCATCAGCCCCAGCATTTT. Encoded protein: CATGQPHQPQHF.

CDR3 in amino acids: CASTVQTSGQETQYF. Written as DNA, the CDR3 is TGTGCCAGCACCGTTCAGACTAGCGGTCAAGAGACCCAGTACTTC. The J gene is TRBJ2-5, the V gene TRBV2; 9 bases line up with TRBD2. The V segment lost 7 bases and the J segment 2 bases; nucleotides outside the gene matches: 8. The CDR3 totals 15 residues. Looked up from germline, CDR1 is SNHLY and CDR2 is FYNNEI.

A few counts support this clone. The chain combines TRBV14 with TRBJ2-3; the match to TRBD1 covers 9 bases. Trimming cost V 2 bases and J 1 base; bases outside gene matches: 1. From germline, CDR1 is SGHDN and CDR2 FVKESK. The CDR3 length is 15 residues. The CDR3 DNA sequence: TGTGCCAGCAGCCAACGGACAGGGGGCACAGATACGCAGTATTTT. Protein sequence: CASSQRTGGTDTQYF.

The rearrangement uses TRBV11-2 and TRBJ2-7, with TRBD1 matching 9 bases. The CDR3 length is 15 residues. J was trimmed by 2 bases and V by 2 bases; bases with no gene match: 4. Germline loops: CDR1 SGHAT, CDR2 FQNNGV. In DNA, the CDR3 is TGTGCCAGCAGCTTACTACAGGGGGCCCCCTACGAGCAGTACTTC. Translating gives CASSLLQGAPYEQYF.

The chain uses TRBV7-8 and TRBJ2-7; TRBD2 matches 14 bases. Trimming took 5 bases from V and 4 from J; bases not matched to a gene: 4. The germline gives CDR1 SGHVS, CDR2 FQNEAQ. The CDR3 spans 15 residues. The CDR3 loop reads CASSRGLAGGYEQYF. CDR3 sequence (DNA): TGTGCCAGCAGCCGAGGACTAGCGGGAGGTTACGAGCAGTACTTC.

The chain combines TRBV7-8 with TRBJ2-7, with D unresolved. The V end was cut by 6 bases, the J end by 2 bases, with 14 bases between. CDR1 is SGHVS, CDR2 FQNEAQ, per germline. The CDR3 runs 14 residues. Written as DNA, the CDR3 is TGTGCCAGCAGTAGAACCGCTGGGACCTACGAGCAGTACTTC. Translating it yields CASSRTAGTYEQYF.

The rearrangement uses TRBV2 and TRBJ2-3, with 7 bases fitting TRBD1. Germline V gene sequence: CDR1 SNHLY, CDR2 FYNNEI. The CDR3 spans 16 residues. The trim removed 5 bases at V and 5 bases at J, leaving 13 bases unmatched. The CDR3 region has the DNA TGTGCCAGCAGTCTACAGGGGACCGCGGCACGAGATACGCAGTATTTT. Protein product: CASSLQGTAARDTQYF.

The rearrangement joins TRBV29-1 to TRBJ2-7; TRBD1 aligns across 8 bases. J lost 6 bases, V lost 5 bases, and 12 bases had no gene match. Germline loops: CDR1 SQVTM, CDR2 ANQGSEA. The CDR3 has 14 amino acids. DNA of the CDR3: TGCAGCGTTCAACGATACAGGGGGGAAGGCGAGCAGTACTTC. It specifies CSVQRYRGEGEQYF.

The chain combines TRBV3-1 (or the pseudogene TRBV3-2) with TRBJ1-2; D call uncertain. Germline V CDR1 and CDR2: LGHDT, YNNKEL (reference sequence). V lost 0 bases to trimming and J lost 2 bases, with 22 bases between them. CDR3 length: 19 amino acids. CDR3 region: CASSQEILPRPYLNYGYTF. The DNA for the CDR3 is TGTGCCAGCAGCCAAGAGATACTTCCCCGGCCGTACCTCAACTATGGCTACACCTTC.

The gene calls are TRBV3-1 (or the pseudogene TRBV3-2) and TRBJ2-7; D gene uncertain. V lost 6 bases and J lost 2, with 14 bases in between. There are 14 residues in the CDR3. Germline CDR1 and CDR2: LGHDT and YNNKEL (reference sequence). The CDR3 DNA sequence: TGTGCCAGCAGGCAGGACCGTGGCCCCTACGAGCAGTACTTC. Its translation: CASRQDRGPYEQYF.

This clone has just one count. The chain employs TRBV9 and TRBJ2-3; possible D gene TRBD1, 6 bases. V gave up 2 bases and J gave up 2 bases, with 12 bases separating them. The CDR3 length is 15 residues. Germline V gives CDR1 SGDLS, CDR2 YYNGEE. The CDR3 loop is CASSVEGHLTDTQYF. The CDR3 DNA sequence: TGTGCCAGCAGCGTTGAGGGACATCTCACAGATACGCAGTATTTT.

This clone was seen only a few times. V is TRBV19 and J is TRBJ1-6; D possibly corresponds to TRBD1 (6 bases). The CDR3 has 13 residues. Trimming stripped 4 bases from V and 10 bases from J, with 11 bases between. Germline V gives CDR1 LNHDA, CDR2 SQIVND (reference sequence). The CDR3 DNA reads as TGTGCCAGTAGTAACTGGGACAACTCACCCCTCCACTTT. Residues: CASSNWDNSPLHF.

This clone was seen just once. The chain combines TRBV5-6 with TRBJ2-1; 11 bases align to TRBD1. The CDR3 is made up of 18 amino acids. V dropped 4 bases and J dropped 9; count of bases not matched to a gene: 18. Germline loops: CDR1 SGHDT, CDR2 YYEEEE. CDR3 region: CASSTGTGGLGVNPEQFF. The CDR3 DNA reads TGTGCCAGCAGCACCGGGACAGGGGGATTAGGGGTTAATCCTGAGCAGTTCTTC.

The V gene is TRBV27, the J gene TRBJ1-1; no clear D gene. The germline V gene has CDR1 MNHEY and CDR2 SMNVEV (reference sequence). The CDR3 contains 16 residues. Trimming stripped 2 bases from V and 5 bases from J, with 18 bases between. CDR3 in amino acids: CASSLGRPLGETEAFF. CDR3 nucleotide sequence: TGTGCCAGCAGTTTAGGGCGGCCCTTAGGAGAGACTGAAGCTTTCTTT.

This clone has only one observation. V usage is TRBV7-8 and J usage is TRBJ2-7, with a tentative D call TRBD2 (5 bases). This CDR3 has 14 residues. Germline loops: CDR1 SGHVS, CDR2 FQNEAQ. V was shortened by 3 bases and J by 3 bases, with 12 bases between the two germline ends. The CDR3 is CASSLGAAIYEQYF. In DNA form, the CDR3 reads TGTGCCAGCAGCTTGGGAGCAGCCATCTACGAGCAGTACTTC. The entire variable domain, with the rest obtained from reference TRBV7-8 and TRBJ2-7, is as follows: GAGVSQSPRYKVAKRGQDVALRCDPISGHVSLFWYQQALGQGPEFLTYFQNEAQLDKSGLPSDRFFAERPEGSVSTLKIQRTQQEDSAVYLCASSLGAAIYEQYFGPGTRLTVT.

This chain joins TRBV5-6 and TRBJ2-7, with TRBD1 matching 9 bases. Germline V gene data show CDR1 as SGHDT and CDR2 as YYEEEE. The CDR3 consists of 13 residues. V shed 5 bases and J 5 bases; nucleotides not matched to a gene: 5. In DNA form, the CDR3 reads TGTGCCAGCAGTTGGGGGACAGGGAACGAGCAGTACTTC. Translation gives CASSWGTGNEQYF.

This chain uses TRBV7-2 with TRBJ2-3; TRBD2 aligns across 7 bases. V shed 0 bases and J 7 bases; nucleotides not matched to a gene: 10. The length of the CDR3 is 16 residues. Germline CDR1 is SGHTA and CDR2 is FQGNSA. CDR3: CASSLAAGWGLNTQYF. The CDR3 DNA is TGTGCCAGCAGCTTAGCAGCGGGGTGGGGGTTAAATACGCAGTATTTT. The whole variable domain, filled in from reference TRBV7-2 and TRBJ2-3, reads GAGVSQSPSNKVTEKGKDVELRCDPISGHTALYWYRQSLGQGLEFLIYFQGNSAPDKSGLPSDRFSAERTGGSVSTLTIQRTQQEDSAVYLCASSLAAGWGLNTQYFGPGTRLTVL.

V usage is TRBV6-5 and J usage is TRBJ1-5; D remains ambiguous. Germline V gene data show CDR1 as MNHEY and CDR2 as SVGAGI. This CDR3 comprises 13 residues. V was clipped by 7 bases and J by 5 bases, with 12 bases between them. CDR3 sequence (DNA): TGTGCCAGCACCCGAAGTTATGATCAGCCCCAGCATTTT. This encodes CASTRSYDQPQHF.

In DNA, the CDR3 is TGTGCCAGCAGAGTAGAGACTAGCGGGGCCAAGACCCAGTACTTC. Translation: CASRVETSGAKTQYF. The rearrangement uses TRBV2 and TRBJ2-5; 11 nucleotides match TRBD2. V lost 6 bases and J lost 6; bases outside the gene matches: 9. The CDR3 spans 15 residues. Germline CDR1 reads SNHLY; CDR2 reads FYNNEI.

The gene calls are TRBV1 and TRBJ2-7; the D call in the table, TRBD2, was not verified against the DNA. TRBV1 represents a pseudogene. The length of the CDR3 is 15 residues. CDR3 sequence (DNA): TGCACCAGCAGCCAAGAAGCGGGAAGGACGTACGAGCAGTACTTC. This translates into CTSSQEAGRTYEQYF.

The chain combines TRBV5-4 with TRBJ1-1; tentative D call: TRBD1 (6 bases). Germline CDR1 reads SGHNT; CDR2 reads YYREEE (reference sequence). Trimming took off 4 bases at V and 1 base at J, with 17 bases between the two ends. This CDR3 is built from 16 residues. CDR3 in DNA: TGTGCCAGCAGCCGGGACATACTAAATGGGAACACTGAAGCTTTCTTT. Protein product: CASSRDILNGNTEAFF.

This chain links TRBV4-3 with TRBJ2-1; possibly TRBD1 for D (6 bases). V was cut by 4 bases and J by 4 bases, with 17 bases left in between. Germline V gives CDR1 LGHNA, CDR2 YSLEER. The CDR3 length is 16 residues. CDR3 region: CASSPTGTTNYNEQFF. The DNA of the CDR3 is TGCGCCAGCAGCCCCACCGGGACAACAAATTACAATGAGCAGTTCTTC.

This clone was counted only a few times. This chain uses TRBV7-9 with TRBJ1-4; 9 bases match TRBD1. The J segment lost 2 bases and the V segment lost 1 base, leaving 11 bases of the junction unmatched. This CDR3 comprises 19 residues. Germline-derived CDR1 and CDR2 are SEHNR and FQNEAQ (reference sequence). The CDR3 region is CASSLGDRVPLRTNEKLFF. In DNA, the CDR3 is TGTGCCAGCAGCTTAGGGGACAGGGTCCCCCTTCGCACTAATGAAAAACTGTTTTTT.

The V gene is TRBV6-6, the J gene TRBJ1-2, with no clear D. V gave up 4 bases and J gave up 4 bases, with 10 bases separating them. This CDR3 spans 13 amino acids. Germline assignment: CDR1 MNHNY and CDR2 SVGAGI (reference sequence). CDR3: CASSSPNTYGYTF. In DNA form, the CDR3 reads TGTGCCAGCAGTTCTCCAAACACCTATGGCTACACCTTC.

The chain carries TRBV7-6 and TRBJ2-1, with D unclear. Trimming removed 5 bases at V and 5 bases at J, with 16 bases between. Germline CDR1 SGHVS, CDR2 FNYEAQ. The CDR3 loop spans 15 amino acids. In DNA form, the CDR3 reads TGTGCCAGCAGCCCCGGTGGGAAACTGGACAATGAGCAGTTCTTC. Its protein is CASSPGGKLDNEQFF.